This entry features one T cell receptor beta chain sequence. The data originate from a study of blood T cell repertoires in COVID-19. The repertoire was sequenced with immunoSEQ multiplex PCR; TCRdb's copy has only in-frame clones and lacks some. The table lists 250,000 to 400,000 clones, around 87% of them singletons. Trimming cost V 1 base and J 6 bases; bases outside gene matches: 6. The CDR3 runs 14 residues. Germline CDR1 and CDR2: SGHDT and YYEEEE. Cohorts were assigned according to the clinical history that participants reported. This TCR derives from a young woman who had recovered from COVID-19. The chain couples TRBV5-6 to TRBJ2-7; TRBD1 matches at 8 bases. Sequenced: PBMCs or T cells enriched from blood (not recorded which). Here the CDR3 reads CASSLFRTGTEQYF. The CDR3 bases are TGTGCCAGCAGCTTGTTTCGGACAGGGACCGAGCAGTACTTC.